A single sample is the source of the 20 T cell receptor beta chains below, sequenced in a study of T cell responses to AZD1222 COVID-19 vaccine. Method: immunoSEQ multiplex PCR; TCRdb's copy keeps in-frame clones and lacks some. In the table there are around 110,000 clones, 70% to 90% of which are singletons. The sample in question was peripheral blood, obtained on day 0 of AZD1222 vaccination. Receptor source: an adult in good health.

The chain joins TRBV7-9 to TRBJ2-2, with 7 bases matching TRBD1. Trimming cost V 5 bases and J 2 bases; bases outside gene matches: 5. Looked up from germline, CDR1 is SEHNR and CDR2 is FQNEAQ (reference sequence). The length of the CDR3 is 15 residues. The CDR3 DNA reads as TGTGCCAGCAGCCGACAGGGTAGAAACACCGGGGAGCTGTTTTTT. Its protein product is CASSRQGRNTGELFF.

This clone was seen only a few times. The chain uses TRBV10-3 and TRBJ1-1, with D perhaps matching TRBD1 (5 bases). Trimming removed 10 bases at V and 0 bases at J, with 24 bases between. The CDR3 is made up of 17 amino acids. Germline V lookup: CDR1 ENHRY, CDR2 SYGVKD. CDR3 protein: CATKIGAERRMNTEAFF. CDR3 DNA: TGTGCCACAAAAATCGGGGCGGAACGAAGGATGAACACTGAAGCTTTCTTT.

The V call is TRBV6-5, the J call TRBJ2-1, with D maybe TRBD2 (5 bases). V was pared by 0 bases and J by 0 bases, with 9 bases between. The CDR3 loop spans 16 amino acids. CDR1 and CDR2 from the germline V gene are MNHEY and SVGAGI. The chain's CDR3 is CASSYSRLASYNEQFF. CDR3 in DNA: TGTGCCAGCAGTTACTCTCGGCTAGCCTCCTACAATGAGCAGTTCTTC.

This clone was observed once. The rearrangement links TRBV6-5 to TRBJ1-2; 8 bases line up with TRBD1. This CDR3 region has 14 residues. Germline trimming cut 5 bases from V and 2 bases from J; bases unmatched to any gene: 4. The germline V gene encodes CDR1 MNHEY and CDR2 SVGAGI. The CDR3 DNA follows: TGTGCCAGCAGTCGACAGGGGACCAACTATGGCTACACCTTC. Protein product: CASSRQGTNYGYTF.

This clone has only one observation. The DNA for the CDR3 is TGTGCCAGCAGCTCCTGGACTAGCGGGGGAGAGACCCAGTACTTC. This sequence encodes CASSSWTSGGETQYF. This chain uses TRBV7-2 with TRBJ2-5, with TRBD2 identical over 13 bases. Losses at the gene ends were 4 bases for V and 4 bases for J; bases not matched to a gene: 3. Germline V gives CDR1 SGHTA, CDR2 FQGNSA. This CDR3 comprises 15 residues.

The chain links TRBV7-9 to TRBJ1-1; the match to TRBD1 covers 9 bases. Germline-derived CDR1 and CDR2 are SEHNR and FQNEAQ (reference sequence). CDR3 length equals 14 residues. Losses at the gene ends were 2 bases for V and 4 bases for J; bases not matched to a gene: 2. DNA of the CDR3: TGTGCCAGCAGCTTAATGGGACAGGGCACTGAAGCTTTCTTT. Encoded protein: CASSLMGQGTEAFF.

The rearrangement links TRBV29-1 to TRBJ1-3; D ambiguous. Trimming removed 5 bases at V and 1 base at J, with 15 bases between. Germline V gene sequence: CDR1 SQVTM, CDR2 ANQGSEA. The CDR3 totals 15 residues. CDR3 region: CSVRPQHESGNTIYF. CDR3 bases: TGCAGCGTTCGGCCGCAGCACGAATCTGGAAACACCATATATTTT.

This sequence joins TRBV5-6 and TRBJ2-1; D call uncertain. The germline CDR1 and CDR2 sequences are SGHDT and YYEEEE. Trimming cost V 3 bases and J 0 bases, with 10 bases left between them. This CDR3 spans 15 amino acids. This CDR3 is CASSSPTRSYNEQFF. The DNA of the CDR3 is TGTGCCAGCAGCTCACCAACACGCTCCTACAATGAGCAGTTCTTC.

The gene calls are TRBV3-1 (or the pseudogene TRBV3-2) and TRBJ2-3, with 9 nucleotides matching TRBD2. Trimming at V came to 4 bases and at J to 6 bases, leaving 14 bases not matched to a gene. This CDR3 comprises 17 residues. Germline V gene lookup returns CDR1 LGHDT and CDR2 YNNKEL (reference sequence). Here the CDR3 DNA reads TGTGCCAGCAGCCGAAGAAGCGGGAGGCCTCGGAGGGATACGCAGTATTTT. Encoded protein: CASSRRSGRPRRDTQYF.

The V gene is TRBV30, the J gene TRBJ1-6; 9 nucleotides align to TRBD1. J was trimmed by 10 bases and V by 1 base; bases with no gene match: 8. Germline loops: CDR1 GTSNPN, CDR2 SVGIG (reference sequence). The CDR3 is 15 amino acids. CDR3 bases: TGTGCCTGGAGTGCCCCAGGACAGGGGCGGTCACCCCTCCACTTT. Residues: CAWSAPGQGRSPLHF.

This clone was observed once. The chain couples TRBV5-6 to TRBJ1-6; 7 bases line up with TRBD1. Germline CDR1 SGHDT, CDR2 YYEEEE. CDR3 length: 15 residues. Losses at the gene ends were 2 bases for V and 10 bases for J; bases not matched to a gene: 9. CDR3 in DNA: TGTGCCAGCAGCTTTTATGTGACAGGGACCTCACCCCTCCACTTT. This sequence encodes CASSFYVTGTSPLHF. The full variable domain, with the rest looked up from reference TRBV5-6 and TRBJ1-6, is DAGVTQSPTHLIKTRGQQVTLRCSPKSGHDTVSWYQQALGQGPQFIFQYYEEEERQRGNFPDRFSGHQFPNYSSELNVNALLLGDSALYLCASSFYVTGTSPLHFGNGTRLTVT.

V and J are TRBV15 and TRBJ2-5, with D unclear. CDR3 size: 17 residues. V was pared by 0 bases and J by 0 bases, with 14 bases between. The germline CDR1 and CDR2 sequences are LNHNV and YYDKDF (reference sequence). This CDR3 is CATSRDRDQTYQETQYF. CDR3 bases: TGTGCCACCAGCAGAGATCGAGACCAGACGTACCAAGAGACCCAGTACTTC.

The chain recombines TRBV25-1 with TRBJ1-6; D is ambiguous. CDR1 is MGHDK, CDR2 SYGVNS, per germline. The V end lost 2 bases, the J end lost 8 bases, and 13 bases lay between the germline ends. This CDR3 has 15 amino acids. The chain's CDR3 is CASSEGHGDDSPLHF. DNA for the CDR3: TGTGCCAGCAGTGAAGGGCACGGGGATGATTCACCCCTCCACTTT.

V is TRBV5-1 and J is TRBJ2-7, with D unresolved. The V gene's germline CDR1 is SGHRS and CDR2 YFSETQ. The CDR3 is 14 amino acids. V was cut by 9 bases and J by 0 bases, with 16 bases left in between. This chain's CDR3 is CATTPEAISYEQYF. The DNA of the CDR3 is TGCGCCACCACCCCAGAGGCTATCTCCTACGAGCAGTACTTC. The whole variable domain, remainder taken from reference TRBV5-1 and TRBJ2-7, is KAGVTQTPRYLIKTRGQQVTLSCSPISGHRSVSWYQQTPGQGLQFLFEYFSETQRNKGNFPGRFSGRQFSNSRSEMNVSTLELGDSALYLCATTPEAISYEQYFGPGTRLTVT.

V and J are TRBV27 and TRBJ1-1; D remains ambiguous. V dropped 6 bases and J dropped 6 bases, with 14 bases sitting between them. Germline CDR1 reads MNHEY; CDR2 reads SMNVEV (reference sequence). This CDR3 has 13 amino acids. In DNA, the CDR3 is TGTGCCAGCAGCCTCACTCGGAAGTCTGAAGCTTTCTTT. This codes for CASSLTRKSEAFF.

The chain joins TRBV19 to TRBJ1-1, with 7 bases identical to TRBD1. Germline lookup yields CDR1 LNHDA and CDR2 SQIVND (reference sequence). J gave up 8 bases and V 6 bases, and 3 bases lay outside the gene matches. CDR3 size: 11 residues. The CDR3 region has the DNA TGTGCCAGTAGGTTGGACAGGGAAGCTTTCTTT. Its protein is CASRLDREAFF.

The chain carries TRBV27 and TRBJ2-7; the D gene is possibly TRBD1 (6 bases). Germline V CDR1 and CDR2: MNHEY, SMNVEV (reference sequence). Between the trimmed V and J ends, which lost 4 bases and 2 bases, there was a span of 21 bases. The CDR3 runs to 17 residues. CDR3 sequence reads: CASSSLVGARIAYEQYF. The CDR3 coding sequence is TGTGCCAGCAGTTCTTTAGTGGGGGCACGGATCGCCTACGAGCAGTACTTC.

The chain is built from TRBV7-3 and TRBJ2-2, with 8 positions matching TRBD1. With 3 bases clipped from V and 5 bases from J, the junction kept 5 bases outside the gene matches. Germline V CDR1 and CDR2: SGHTA, FQGTGA. The CDR3 totals 15 residues. The CDR3 DNA follows: TGTGCCAGCAGCTTGGACAGGGTAAAAACCGGGGAGCTGTTTTTT. This translates into CASSLDRVKTGELFF. The variable domain in full, with the rest retrieved from reference TRBV7-3 and TRBJ2-2, is GAGVSQTPSNKVTEKGKYVELRCDPISGHTALYWYRQSLGQGPEFLIYFQGTGAADDSGLPNDRFFAVRPEGSVSTLKIQRTERGDSAVYLCASSLDRVKTGELFFGEGSRLTVL.

The chain links TRBV6-2 or TRBV6-3 to TRBJ2-5, with D perhaps matching TRBD2 (6 bases). The CDR3 covers 14 residues. CDR1 MNHEY and CDR2 SVGEGT come from the germline V gene. V lost 2 bases and J 7 bases, leaving 14 bases between the germline ends. The CDR3 region has the DNA TGTGCCAGCAGTTACGCGGGCGGGGACCCGACCCAGTACTTC. Its protein is CASSYAGGDPTQYF.

This chain uses TRBV4-2 with TRBJ1-1, with 7 bases identical to TRBD1. The CDR3 is 17 residues long. Germline V gene lookup returns CDR1 LGHNA and CDR2 YNFKEQ. Unmatched junction bases numbered 17, after V lost 0 bases and J lost 10 bases. In DNA, the CDR3 is TGTGCCAGCAGCCAAGATAAATTCGGGACAGCAACCCATGGAGCTTTCTTT. Its protein product is CASSQDKFGTATHGAFF.